This T cell receptor beta chain was sequenced for a study of blood T cell repertoires in COVID-19. Study as a whole: Both acute and convalescent COVID-19 samples were obtained from the United States, Italy and Spain. T cells, B-cell-depleted T cells, or PBMCs supplied cDNA or gDNA.

In the study's own analysis: The authors estimated nucleated cell counts from reference gene primer amplification. Repertoires were generated with immunoSEQ multiplex PCR, while TCRdb's copy carries only in-frame clones and drops some. That table supplies the V and J calls and clone size; D and trimming were determined from the DNA. The data hold over 200,000 clones, with around 80% observed a single time. Per germline, CDR1 SGHRS and CDR2 YFSETQ. Trimming removed 3 bases from V and 3 bases from J, with 21 bases in between. This CDR3 comprises 17 residues. The sample consisted of peripheral blood. The chain employs TRBV5-1 and TRBJ1-1; D is possibly TRBD1 (6 bases). This clonotype originated in a woman older than 75 with COVID-19, enrolled during active disease. The CDR3 bases are TGCGCCAGCAGCTCCAGTCCCTCTGGGAGGGGGGACACTGAAGCTTTCTTT. It specifies CASSSSPSGRGDTEAFF.